This passage covers 8 T cell receptor beta chains from one sample sequenced in a study of shared clonotypes between healthy human individuals (dated by TCRdb to the early 2020s). Receptor libraries were prepared by the immunoSEQ multiplex PCR assay. As stored in TCRdb, this immuneACCESS dataset retains in-frame rearrangements with V and J assigned. A fraction of the clones does not appear; measured against another copy, unresolved V genes explain less than half of the discrepancy, and the remainder lacks a known reason. This sample comprises approximately 1,500,000 clones, nearly 99% of them detected only once. The ten largest clones represent about 0.45% of the sample. Input material: naive CD4+ T cells sorted from blood. The cell subset or site label on this specimen signifies: CD45RA+ positively selected. Receptors were obtained from a man aged 30 to 39 in good health.

This chain links TRBV5-4 with TRBJ2-3, with 7 bases fitting TRBD2. V shed 5 bases, J shed 5 bases, and the junction held 5 bases outside the gene matches. The CDR3 loop spans 13 amino acids. The V gene's germline CDR1 is SGHNT and CDR2 YYREEE (reference sequence). The CDR3 DNA is TGTGCCAGCAGTTATAAGCGGGAAGATACGCAGTATTTT. Its translation: CASSYKREDTQYF.

This chain links TRBV29-1 with TRBJ2-3; D might be TRBD1 (5 bases). Germline V gives CDR1 SQVTM, CDR2 ANQGSEA. The CDR3 runs to 11 residues. CDR3 loop: CSGIGAEAQYF. The CDR3 DNA sequence: TGCAGTGGGATAGGGGCCGAAGCGCAGTATTTT.

The rearrangement joins TRBV28 to TRBJ1-5; 9 nucleotides line up with TRBD1. The germline CDR1 and CDR2 sequences are MDHEN and SYDVKM. The junction had 7 bases not matched to a gene; V was cut back by 4 bases and J by 3 bases. The CDR3 has 16 residues. CDR3: CASSSGDRVINQPQHF. The CDR3 coding sequence is TGTGCCAGCAGTTCCGGGGACAGGGTAATCAATCAGCCCCAGCATTTT.

This chain uses TRBV29-1 with TRBJ1-3; tentatively, D is TRBD1 (5 bases). The CDR3 loop spans 14 amino acids. The V end was cut by 6 bases, the J end by 4 bases, with 16 bases between. Germline loops: CDR1 SQVTM, CDR2 ANQGSEA. CDR3 protein: CSVADSPLGNTIYF. CDR3 nucleotide sequence: TGCAGCGTGGCCGACAGTCCTCTAGGAAACACCATATATTTT.

The chain couples TRBV7-9 to TRBJ2-5, with TRBD2 matching over 10 bases. The germline V gene encodes CDR1 SEHNR and CDR2 FQNEAQ (reference sequence). V shed 1 base and J 5 bases; nucleotides not matched to a gene: 10. This CDR3 contains 17 residues. The CDR3 loop reads CASSLGALAGVYETQYF. The CDR3 DNA is TGTGCCAGCAGCTTAGGGGCGCTAGCGGGAGTGTACGAGACCCAGTACTTC. The full variable domain, its missing parts supplied by reference TRBV7-9 and TRBJ2-5, is DTGVSQNPRHKITKRGQNVTFRCDPISEHNRLYWYRQTLGQGPEFLTYFQNEAQLEKSRLLSDRFSAERPKGSFSTLEIQRTEQGDSAMYLCASSLGALAGVYETQYFGPGTRLLVL.

V and J are TRBV6-6 and TRBJ1-2, with 10 bases aligning to TRBD1. Per the germline V gene, CDR1 is MNHNY and CDR2 is SVGAGI (reference sequence). The CDR3 sequence is 13 residues long. Trimming removed 4 bases from V and 7 bases from J; junction bases left unmatched: 3. This CDR3 is CASSLGTGVGYTF. In nucleotides, the CDR3 is TGTGCCAGCAGTTTAGGGACAGGGGTTGGCTACACCTTC.

The chain has TRBV11-3 and TRBJ2-7, with 12 bases identical to TRBD1. In germline, CDR1 is SGHNT, CDR2 YENEEA. The CDR3 totals 15 residues. Germline trimming cut 4 bases from V and 7 bases from J; bases unmatched to any gene: 8. The CDR3 loop reads CASSSSGTGGIEQYF. As DNA, the CDR3 is TGTGCCAGCAGCTCCTCAGGGACAGGGGGCATTGAGCAGTACTTC.

This clone was picked up one time. This specimen includes other DNA sequences encoding the same CDR3. The J gene is TRBJ1-1, the V gene TRBV18, with unresolved D. Trimming removed 2 bases at V and 1 base at J, with 8 bases between. This CDR3 is built from 14 residues. CDR1 and CDR2 (germline): KGHSH, LQKENI. Here the CDR3 reads CASSPAGPNTEAFF. The CDR3 DNA reads as TGTGCCAGCTCACCAGCAGGACCGAACACTGAAGCTTTCTTT.